The present T cell receptor beta chain was sequenced within a study of blood T cell repertoires in COVID-19. On the study more broadly: Donors in the United States, Italy and Spain gave samples during acute or convalescent COVID-19.

Study processing details: By means of reference gene primer amplification, nucleated cell counts were estimated. This table comes from immunoSEQ multiplex PCR, and its TCRdb copy is limited to in-frame clones, with some not included. V and J calls and clone size are those listed in that table; D and trimming were worked out from the DNA. The top ten hold more than 4.5% of the sample, which has 250,000 to 300,000 clones, approximately 85% seen once. The source of this sequence is a man aged 45-65 years with active or convalescent COVID-19. The material sequenced was peripheral blood.

The CDR3 loop reads CASSIGLATTYEQYF. For the CDR3, the DNA is TGTGCCAGTAGTATAGGGCTAGCGACAACCTACGAGCAGTACTTC. The chain carries TRBV19 and TRBJ2-7; a possible D gene is TRBD2 (6 bases). Trimming cost V 1 base and J 2 bases, with 12 bases left between them. This CDR3 region has 15 residues. Germline V gene sequence: CDR1 LNHDA, CDR2 SQIVND (reference sequence).